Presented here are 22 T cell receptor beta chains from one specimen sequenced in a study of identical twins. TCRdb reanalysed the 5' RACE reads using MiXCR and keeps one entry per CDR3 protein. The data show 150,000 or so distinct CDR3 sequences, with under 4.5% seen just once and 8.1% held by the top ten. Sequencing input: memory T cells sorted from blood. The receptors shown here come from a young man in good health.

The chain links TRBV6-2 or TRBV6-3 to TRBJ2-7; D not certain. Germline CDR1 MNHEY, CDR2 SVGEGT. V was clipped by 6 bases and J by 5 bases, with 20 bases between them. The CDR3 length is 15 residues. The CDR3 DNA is TGTGCCAGCAGGCCCCCGGACGGGCCGGTGGACGAGCAGTACTTC. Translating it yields CASRPPDGPVDEQYF.

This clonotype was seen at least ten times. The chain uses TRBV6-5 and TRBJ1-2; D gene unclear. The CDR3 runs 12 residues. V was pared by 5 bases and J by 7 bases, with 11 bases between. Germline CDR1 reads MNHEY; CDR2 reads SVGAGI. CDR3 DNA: TGTGCCAGCAGTCCCGGGAATGTTGGCTACACCTTC. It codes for CASSPGNVGYTF.

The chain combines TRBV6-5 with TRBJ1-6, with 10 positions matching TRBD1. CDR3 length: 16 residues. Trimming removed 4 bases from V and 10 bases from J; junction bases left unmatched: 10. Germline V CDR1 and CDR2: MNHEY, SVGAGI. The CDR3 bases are TGTGCCAGCAGTTTGACAGGGGGCAATAGGTTCTCACCCCTCCACTTT. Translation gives CASSLTGGNRFSPLHF.

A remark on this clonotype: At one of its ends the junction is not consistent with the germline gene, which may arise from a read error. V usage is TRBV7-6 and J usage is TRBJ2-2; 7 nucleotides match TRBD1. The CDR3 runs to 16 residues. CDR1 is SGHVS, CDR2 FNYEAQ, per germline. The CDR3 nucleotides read TGTGCCAGCAGCTTAGGACAGGGTTTGATCGCCGGGGAGCTGTATTTT. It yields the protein CASSLGQGLIAGELYF.

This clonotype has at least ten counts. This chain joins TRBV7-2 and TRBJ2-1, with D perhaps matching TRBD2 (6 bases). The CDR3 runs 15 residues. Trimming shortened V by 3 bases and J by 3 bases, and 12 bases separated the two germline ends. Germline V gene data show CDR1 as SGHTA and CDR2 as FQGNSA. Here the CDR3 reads CASSFRAGSYNEQFF. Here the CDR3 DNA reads TGTGCCAGCAGCTTCCGGGCCGGGAGCTACAATGAGCAGTTCTTC.

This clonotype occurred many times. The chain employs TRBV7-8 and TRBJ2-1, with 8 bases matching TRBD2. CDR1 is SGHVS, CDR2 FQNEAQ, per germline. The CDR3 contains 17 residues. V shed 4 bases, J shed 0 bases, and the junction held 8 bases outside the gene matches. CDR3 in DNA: TGTGCCAGCAGCTCCTTTCCCAGCGGGAGCTCCTACAATGAGCAGTTCTTC. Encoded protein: CASSSFPSGSSYNEQFF.

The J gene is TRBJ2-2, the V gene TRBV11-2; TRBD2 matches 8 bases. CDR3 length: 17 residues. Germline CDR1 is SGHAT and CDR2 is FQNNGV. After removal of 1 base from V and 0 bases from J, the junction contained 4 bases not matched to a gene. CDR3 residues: CASSLGVLAANTGELFF. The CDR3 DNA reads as TGTGCCAGCAGCTTAGGGGTACTAGCGGCGAACACCGGGGAGCTGTTTTTT. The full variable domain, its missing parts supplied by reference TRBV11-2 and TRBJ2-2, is EAGVAQSPRYKIIEKRQSVAFWCNPISGHATLYWYQQILGQGPKLLIQFQNNGVVDDSQLPKDRFSAERLKGVDSTLKIQPAKLEDSAVYLCASSLGVLAANTGELFFGEGSRLTVL.

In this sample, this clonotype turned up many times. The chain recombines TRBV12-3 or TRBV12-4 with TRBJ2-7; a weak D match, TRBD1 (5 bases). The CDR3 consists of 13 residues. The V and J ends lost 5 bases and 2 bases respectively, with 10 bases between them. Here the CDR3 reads CASSAIGAYEQYF. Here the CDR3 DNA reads TGTGCCAGCAGTGCGATAGGGGCCTACGAGCAGTACTTC.

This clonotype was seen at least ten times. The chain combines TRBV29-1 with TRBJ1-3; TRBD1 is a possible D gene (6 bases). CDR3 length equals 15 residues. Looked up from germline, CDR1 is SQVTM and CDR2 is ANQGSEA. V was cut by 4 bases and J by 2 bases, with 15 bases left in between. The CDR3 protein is CSVVVGGGPGNTIYF. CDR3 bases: TGCAGCGTTGTAGTGGGAGGGGGACCTGGAAACACCATATATTTT. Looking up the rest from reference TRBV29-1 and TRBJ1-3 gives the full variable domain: SAVISQKPSRDICQRGTSLTIQCQVDSQVTMMFWYRQQPGQSLTLIATANQGSEATYESGFVIDKFPISRPNLTFSTLTVSNMSPEDSSIYLCSVVVGGGPGNTIYFGEGSWLTVV.

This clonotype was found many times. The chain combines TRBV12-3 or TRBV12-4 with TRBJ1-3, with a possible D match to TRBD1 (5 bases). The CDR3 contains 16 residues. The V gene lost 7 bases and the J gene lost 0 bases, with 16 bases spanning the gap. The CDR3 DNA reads TGTGCCAGCACCATACCGGGACTGAACTCTGGAAACACCATATATTTT. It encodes CASTIPGLNSGNTIYF.

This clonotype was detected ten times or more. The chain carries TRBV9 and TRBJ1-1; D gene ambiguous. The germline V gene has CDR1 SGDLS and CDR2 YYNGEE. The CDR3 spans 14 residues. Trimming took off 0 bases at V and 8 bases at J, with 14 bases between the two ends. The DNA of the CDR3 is TGTGCCAGCAGCGTAGCCCCCGAGGCGATCGAAGCTTTCTTT. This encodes CASSVAPEAIEAFF.

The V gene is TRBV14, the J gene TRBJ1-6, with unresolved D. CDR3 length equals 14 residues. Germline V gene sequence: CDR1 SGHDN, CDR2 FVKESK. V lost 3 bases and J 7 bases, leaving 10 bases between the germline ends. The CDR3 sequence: CASSHRAPNSPLHF. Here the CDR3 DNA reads TGTGCCAGCAGCCATCGGGCACCAAATTCACCCCTCCACTTT.

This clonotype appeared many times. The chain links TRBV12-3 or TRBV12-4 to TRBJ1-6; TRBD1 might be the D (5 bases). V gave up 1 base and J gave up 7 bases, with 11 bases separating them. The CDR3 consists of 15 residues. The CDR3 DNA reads TGTGCCAGCAGTTTAGGAGGGGCCAGGAATTCACCCCTCCACTTT. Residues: CASSLGGARNSPLHF.

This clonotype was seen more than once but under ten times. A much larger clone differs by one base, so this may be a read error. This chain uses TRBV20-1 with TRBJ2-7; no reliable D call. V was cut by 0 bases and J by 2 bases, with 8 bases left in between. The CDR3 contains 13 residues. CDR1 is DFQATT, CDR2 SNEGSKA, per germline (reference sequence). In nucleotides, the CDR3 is TGCAGTGCTAGAGATCTTATTGCCTACGAGCAGTACTTC. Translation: CSARDLIAYEQYF.

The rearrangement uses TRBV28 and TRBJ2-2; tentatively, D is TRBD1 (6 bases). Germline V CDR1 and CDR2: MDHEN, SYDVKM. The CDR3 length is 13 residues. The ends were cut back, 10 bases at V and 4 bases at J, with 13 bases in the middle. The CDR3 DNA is TGTGCCACCACGGGACAAGCCACCGGGGAGCTGTTTTTT. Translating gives CATTGQATGELFF.

This CDR3 reads CASSFGVRGTNEKLFF. The CDR3, as DNA: TGTGCCAGCAGTTTCGGGGTCAGGGGGACTAATGAAAAACTGTTTTTT. This chain joins TRBV12-3 or TRBV12-4 and TRBJ1-4, with 7 bases that match TRBD1. Unmatched junction bases numbered 6, after V lost 3 bases and J lost 2 bases. CDR3 length: 16 amino acids.

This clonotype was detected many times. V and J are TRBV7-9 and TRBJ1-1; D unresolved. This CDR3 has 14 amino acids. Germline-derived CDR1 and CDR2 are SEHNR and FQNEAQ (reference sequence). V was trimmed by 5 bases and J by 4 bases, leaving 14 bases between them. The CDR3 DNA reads TGTGCCAGCAGCGCCTTTCGGACGGGCACTGAAGCTTTCTTT. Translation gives CASSAFRTGTEAFF.

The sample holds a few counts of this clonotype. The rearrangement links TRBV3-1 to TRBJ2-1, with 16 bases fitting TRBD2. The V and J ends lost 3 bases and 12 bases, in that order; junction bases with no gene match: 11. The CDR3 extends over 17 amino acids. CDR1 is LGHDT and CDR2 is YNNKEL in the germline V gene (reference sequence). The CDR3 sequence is CASSQWGTSGRAEGQFF. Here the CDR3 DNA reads TGTGCCAGCAGCCAGTGGGGGACTAGCGGGAGGGCCGAGGGGCAGTTCTTC.

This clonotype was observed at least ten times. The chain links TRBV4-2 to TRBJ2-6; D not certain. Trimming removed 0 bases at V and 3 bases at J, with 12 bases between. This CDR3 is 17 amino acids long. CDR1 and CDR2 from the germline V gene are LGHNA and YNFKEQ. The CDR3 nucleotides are TGTGCCAGCAGCCAAGATTATAGGGTGAGTGGGGCCAACGTCCTGACTTTC. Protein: CASSQDYRVSGANVLTF.

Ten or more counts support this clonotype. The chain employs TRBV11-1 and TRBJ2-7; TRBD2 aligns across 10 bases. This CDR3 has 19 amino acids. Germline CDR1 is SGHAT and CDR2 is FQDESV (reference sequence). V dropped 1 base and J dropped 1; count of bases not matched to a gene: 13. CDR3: CASSLGQGWWTSGSYEQYF. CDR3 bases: TGTGCCAGCAGCTTAGGTCAGGGCTGGTGGACTAGCGGTTCCTACGAGCAGTACTTC.

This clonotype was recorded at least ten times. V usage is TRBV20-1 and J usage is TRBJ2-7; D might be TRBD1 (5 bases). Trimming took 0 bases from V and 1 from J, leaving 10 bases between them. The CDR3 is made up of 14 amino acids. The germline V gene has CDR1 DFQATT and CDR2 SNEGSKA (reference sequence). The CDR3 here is CSARDRTLSYEQYF. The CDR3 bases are TGCAGTGCTAGAGACCGGACACTTTCCTACGAGCAGTACTTC.

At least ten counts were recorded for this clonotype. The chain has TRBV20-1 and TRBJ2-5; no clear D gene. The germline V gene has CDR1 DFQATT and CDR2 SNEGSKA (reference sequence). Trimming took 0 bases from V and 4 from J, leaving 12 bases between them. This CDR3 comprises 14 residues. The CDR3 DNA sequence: TGCAGTGCTAGAGATTCCGCCCACTTAGAGACCCAGTACTTC. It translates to CSARDSAHLETQYF.